These T cell receptor beta chains were read from a single sample in a study of radiation and T cells in renal cell carcinoma. The repertoire was sequenced with immunoSEQ multiplex PCR; TCRdb's copy has only in-frame clones and lacks some. The sample has approximately 150,000 clones, about 87% seen once. Sequences were derived from blood, sampled from a patient whose treatment included radiotherapy and nephrectomy. The receptors stem from a woman in her 70s with renal cell carcinoma. CDR3s include the opening cysteine and the closing phenylalanine or tryptophan. The D gene is left open where the match is weak. Expanded clones are given a class, and other clones once, few, many or no size at all.

abundance	j_gene	v_gene	d_gene	CDR3nt	CDR3aa
.	TRBJ1-2	TRBV12-5	.	TGTGCTAGTGGACTATACCTCTATGGCTACACCTTC	CASGLYLYGYTF
.	TRBJ2-7	TRBV4-1	.	TGCGCCAGCAGGCTAACGGACGAGGTCTACGAGCAGTACTTC	CASRLTDEVYEQYF
.	TRBJ1-6	TRBV13	.	TGTGCCAGCCGGGCAGGGGTTGATTCACCCCTCCACTTT	CASRAGVDSPLHF
.	TRBJ1-2	TRBV2	.	TGTGCCAGCAGTGCAAGGTGGGGGAACCCAAACTATGGCTACACCTTC	CASSARWGNPNYGYTF
once	TRBJ2-2	TRBV27	TRBD1	TGTGCCAGCAGTTTACTGGGCCAGGGGGTATCCGGGGAGCTGTTTTTT	CASSLLGQGVSGELFF
.	TRBJ1-3	TRBV6-1	.	TGTGCCAGCAGTGAAAACTGGGTCAGAAAGAATTTT	CASSENWVRKNF
.	TRBJ1-5	TRBV23-1	.	TGCGCCAGCAGTCAGTCGCAAGGGCAGCCCCAGCATTTT	CASSQSQGQPQHF
.	TRBJ1-5	TRBV10-3	.	TGTGCCATCAGTGCGACAGAGAGCAATCAGCCCCAGCATTTT	CAISATESNQPQHF
.	TRBJ1-6	TRBV6-1	.	TGTGCCAGCAGTAGTTCGGGAGATTCACCCCTCCACTTT	CASSSSGDSPLHF
.	TRBJ1-2	TRBV11-2	.	TGTGCCAGCAGCTTAGGGAATGGCTACACCTTC	CASSLGNGYTF
.	TRBJ2-7	TRBV9	TRBD1	TGTGCCAGCAGCGTGACGGGACAGACATCCTACGAGCAGTACTTC	CASSVTGQTSYEQYF
.	TRBJ2-5	TRBV10-3	TRBD1	TGTGCCAGCAGACGAGGGACAGGGGAAGAGACCCAGTACTTC	CASRRGTGEETQYF
.	TRBJ1-5	TRBV19	TRBD1	TGTGCCAGTACCGACACAATAAAAAACAGGGGAGGTCAGCCCCAGCATTTT	CASTDTIKNRGGQPQHF
.	TRBJ1-6	TRBV28	.	TGTGCCAGCAGTTTCCCCGGGGGACCTTCACCCCTCCACTTT	CASSFPGGPSPLHF
few	TRBJ1-1	TRBV7-6	.	TGTGCCAGCAGCTTAATAGCCGGCTCCAACACTGAAGCTTTCTTT	CASSLIAGSNTEAFF
.	TRBJ1-2	TRBV28	.	TGTGCCAGCAGTTTAGGGGGGGGCCCACATGGCTACACCTTC	CASSLGGGPHGYTF
.	TRBJ1-2	TRBV27	.	TGTGCCAGCAGTTTCGGGAAGGCTTATGGCTACACCTTC	CASSFGKAYGYTF
.	TRBJ2-7	TRBV6-5	.	TGTGCCAGCAGTCCAACAGGATCCTACGAGCAGTACTTC	CASSPTGSYEQYF
.	TRBJ1-2	TRBV6-1	TRBD1	TGTGCCAGCAGTCGGACAGGGGGGTATGGCTACACCTTC	CASSRTGGYGYTF
.	TRBJ2-5	TRBV5-6	TRBD2	TGTGCCAGCAGCTGGTCACTAGCGGGGGGGCCTTTGGAGACCCAGTACTTC	CASSWSLAGGPLETQYF
.	TRBJ1-1	TRBV9	.	TGTGCCAGCTCAAGGGGGGGAAACACTGAAGCTTTCTTT	CASSRGGNTEAFF
.	TRBJ2-1	TRBV5-6	.	TGTGCCAGCAGCTTGGTGGACTGGTCCAATGAGCAGTTCTTC	CASSLVDWSNEQFF
.	TRBJ2-6	TRBV30	.	TGTGCCTGGAGTTTAACTGGGGCCAACGTCCTGACTTTC	CAWSLTGANVLTF
.	TRBJ1-5	TRBV28	.	TGTGCCAGCAACCCTCCCACAGGGACCAATCAGCCCCAGCATTTT	CASNPPTGTNQPQHF
.	TRBJ1-2	TRBV5-1	.	TGCGCCAGCAGCTTGGCCCAAGGGGCGGGACAAATCTATGGCTACACCTTC	CASSLAQGAGQIYGYTF
.	TRBJ2-5	TRBV28	TRBD2	TGTGCCAGCAGCGGGGCGGGGGGGCTTTTGGAGACCCAGTACTTC	CASSGAGGLLETQYF
once	TRBJ1-6	TRBV27	TRBD1	TGTGCCAGCAGTTTTGAACAGGGGTATTCACCCCTCCACTTT	CASSFEQGYSPLHF
.	TRBJ1-1	TRBV12-5	.	TGTGCTAGTGGTGCTGACATTTTGGGGACTGAAGCTTTCTTT	CASGADILGTEAFF
.	TRBJ2-7	TRBV5-1	TRBD2	TGCGCCAGCAGCTTGGAACTAGCGGGAGACTACGAGCAGTACTTC	CASSLELAGDYEQYF
.	TRBJ1-5	TRBV23-1	.	TGCGCCAGCAGTCATCGACTCACCGGGTCCTTCAATCAGCCCCAGCATTTT	CASSHRLTGSFNQPQHF
.	TRBJ2-6	TRBV29-1	.	TGCAGCGTCGCACTCGGTAGCGTTGGGGCCAACGTCCTGACTTTC	CSVALGSVGANVLTF
.	TRBJ2-7	TRBV11-2	TRBD2	TGTGCCAGCAGCGACTTAGCGGGTGCCTCCTACGAGCAGTACTTC	CASSDLAGASYEQYF
.	TRBJ1-1	TRBV29-1	.	TGCAGCGTTAGGACCACAACAGGGACTGAAGCTTTCTTT	CSVRTTTGTEAFF
.	TRBJ1-3	TRBV5-4	TRBD1	TGTGCCAGCAGCTTGGGAGGGGGGACAGTGAGCTCTGGAAACACCATATATTTT	CASSLGGGTVSSGNTIYF
few	TRBJ1-1	TRBV7-3	.	TGTGCCAGCAGCTTACAGGTGAACACTGAAGCTTTCTTT	CASSLQVNTEAFF
.	TRBJ2-3	TRBV9	TRBD1	TGTGCCAGCAGCTTCAGGGGGGATACGCAGTATTTT	CASSFRGDTQYF
.	TRBJ2-7	TRBV5-4	TRBD2	TGTGCCAGCAGCCTAGCGGGCGGGAGCTCCTACGAGCAGTACTTC	CASSLAGGSSYEQYF
.	TRBJ1-5	TRBV6-5	.	TGTGCCAGCAGATTAGGACCGACCGATCAGCCCCAGCATTTT	CASRLGPTDQPQHF
.	TRBJ1-1	TRBV18	.	TGTGCCAGCTCACCGGGGAGGAGAGCTTTCTTT	CASSPGRRAFF
once	TRBJ1-2	TRBV7-9	.	TGTGCCAGCAGCTTATTAAACAGTAACTATGGCTACACCTTC	CASSLLNSNYGYTF
.	TRBJ2-1	TRBV11-2	.	TGTGCCAGCAGCTTAGCGCAGGGGTACAATGAGCAGTTCTTC	CASSLAQGYNEQFF
.	TRBJ1-6	TRBV7-2	TRBD1	TGTGCCAGCAGCCCCCACAGGGGAAATAATTCACCCCTCCACTTT	CASSPHRGNNSPLHF
.	TRBJ1-1	TRBV5-4	.	TGTGCCAGCAGCGGTCCAGGGGCGCCGCCACTTGACACTGAAGCTTTCTTT	CASSGPGAPPLDTEAFF
.	TRBJ2-1	TRBV25-1	.	TGTGCCAGCAGTGGGGGACTGTGGAGGGGGGAGGGTGTTGAGCAGTTCTTC	CASSGGLWRGEGVEQFF
.	TRBJ2-5	TRBV20-1	.	TGCAGTGCTAACGGGAGAGAGACCCAGTACTTC	CSANGRETQYF